These T cell receptor beta chains were read from a single sample in a study of technical replicates of blood from several donors. Data came from immunoSEQ multiplex PCR; TCRdb stores just in-frame clones and leaves some out. The sample yields some 64,000 clones, 80% to 95% seen once. The sample taken for sequencing was PBMCs. These receptors all stem from a human donor in good health. Some clones in this sample may be carry-over from other donors' samples. CDR3s include the opening cysteine and the closing phenylalanine or tryptophan. D genes are given only for firm matches.

D gene: TRBD1; V gene: TRBV30; J gene: TRBJ1-5; CDR3 protein: CAWSGDRAEAQHF
D gene: NA; V gene: TRBV5-1; J gene: TRBJ2-1; CDR3 protein: CASSWTVNEQFF
D gene: TRBD2; V gene: TRBV19; J gene: TRBJ2-1; CDR3 protein: CASRNGRAYNEQFF
D gene: TRBD2; V gene: TRBV10-3; J gene: TRBJ2-1; CDR3 protein: CAIGRAGENEQFF
D gene: TRBD2; V gene: TRBV4-1; J gene: TRBJ2-4; CDR3 protein: CASSPSLASGNTPRRKNIQYF
D gene: TRBD2; V gene: TRBV4-3; J gene: TRBJ2-5; CDR3 protein: CASSQGLAGGPGETQYF
D gene: NA; V gene: TRBV4-3; J gene: TRBJ2-3; CDR3 protein: CASSQDGSERSTQYF
D gene: TRBD2; V gene: TRBV7-6; J gene: TRBJ2-7; CDR3 protein: CASSRGLVGSEQYF
D gene: TRBD2; V gene: TRBV5-1; J gene: TRBJ2-7; CDR3 protein: CASKGLADGNEQYF
D gene: NA; V gene: TRBV4-1; J gene: TRBJ1-2; CDR3 protein: CASSQDRGSGGYTF
D gene: TRBD2; V gene: TRBV5-6; J gene: TRBJ2-5; CDR3 protein: CASSPGAGGLRETQYF
D gene: TRBD2; V gene: TRBV4-2; J gene: TRBJ2-5; CDR3 protein: CASSQALAGDMRGQETQYF
D gene: NA; V gene: TRBV7-9; J gene: TRBJ2-3; CDR3 protein: CASSPLDTQYF
D gene: NA; V gene: TRBV7-6; J gene: TRBJ2-2; CDR3 protein: CASRGGGGSTNTGELFF
D gene: NA; V gene: TRBV10-3; J gene: TRBJ1-1; CDR3 protein: CAIRMGRGMEVNTEAFF
D gene: NA; V gene: TRBV13; J gene: TRBJ1-6; CDR3 protein: CASSLGRVVPGSYNSPLHF
D gene: TRBD1; V gene: TRBV7-9; J gene: TRBJ1-1; CDR3 protein: CASSLQGTGRNTEAFF
D gene: NA; V gene: TRBV7-9; J gene: TRBJ1-5; CDR3 protein: CASSQMGNQPQHF
D gene: TRBD2; V gene: TRBV10-3; J gene: TRBJ2-1; CDR3 protein: CAISRTSQNNEQFF
D gene: TRBD2; V gene: TRBV7-3; J gene: TRBJ2-1; CDR3 protein: CASSLRREGVQSEQFF
D gene: TRBD1; V gene: TRBV25-1; J gene: TRBJ2-4; CDR3 protein: CASSESLKGASNIQYF
D gene: TRBD2; V gene: TRBV2; J gene: TRBJ2-5; CDR3 protein: CASSLGLAGSETQYF
D gene: TRBD1; V gene: TRBV18; J gene: TRBJ1-4; CDR3 protein: CASSPGQGGNEKLFF
D gene: NA; V gene: TRBV18; J gene: TRBJ2-2; CDR3 protein: CASPSVTGELFF
D gene: TRBD2; V gene: TRBV7-2; J gene: TRBJ2-7; CDR3 protein: CASSLWTSGSDEQYF
D gene: TRBD2; V gene: TRBV29-1; J gene: TRBJ2-3; CDR3 protein: CSGSLAGMTDTQYF
D gene: TRBD1; V gene: TRBV19; J gene: TRBJ1-1; CDR3 protein: CASSMYRDRGPEAFF
D gene: NA; V gene: TRBV19; J gene: TRBJ1-1; CDR3 protein: CASSIDWARVETEAFF
D gene: NA; V gene: TRBV7-9; J gene: TRBJ2-7; CDR3 protein: CASSTLRGLDSYEQYF
D gene: TRBD1; V gene: TRBV2; J gene: TRBJ1-1; CDR3 protein: CASTKDRGDTEAFF
D gene: NA; V gene: TRBV6-4; J gene: TRBJ2-3; CDR3 protein: CASSLASGQTDTQYF
D gene: NA; V gene: TRBV5-1; J gene: TRBJ1-1; CDR3 protein: CASRVGAGTEAFF
D gene: NA; V gene: TRBV11-3; J gene: TRBJ2-5; CDR3 protein: CASSFSGQETQYF
D gene: TRBD2; V gene: TRBV5-1; J gene: TRBJ2-3; CDR3 protein: CASSPRSSGSPWDTQYF
D gene: TRBD2; V gene: TRBV28; J gene: TRBJ2-6; CDR3 protein: CASRESGGSGANVLTF
D gene: NA; V gene: TRBV15; J gene: TRBJ2-7; CDR3 protein: CATSRDQRRTYEQYF
D gene: NA; V gene: TRBV11-1; J gene: TRBJ2-7; CDR3 protein: CASSSQGYEQYF